The entry that follows covers one TCR beta chain sequence. CDR3 length: 13 amino acids. From germline, CDR1 is KGHSH and CDR2 LQKENI. The ends were cut back, 3 bases at V and 4 bases at J, with 8 bases in the middle. The record originates from a study of shared clonotypes between healthy human individuals. Study-wide context: CD8 memory received one plate per donor, CD8 naive two, CD4 memory three and CD4 naive three.

Assay used: immunoSEQ multiplex PCR; TCRdb lists only in-frame clones, some missing. The sample holds a few million clones; more than 80% are singletons and the top ten take 0.35% to 0.5%. This TCR was sampled from a man between 18 and 29 years old in good health. Some clones in this sample may be carry-over from other donors' samples. Sequenced input: naive CD4+ T cells from PBMCs. Subset indicated: CD45RA+ positively selected. The gene calls are TRBV18 and TRBJ2-3; possible D gene TRBD1, 5 bases. The CDR3 bases are TGTGCCAGCTCACCCATAGGGGCAGATACGCAGTATTTT. Amino acid sequence: CASSPIGADTQYF.